These 21 T cell receptor beta chains were all obtained from the same sample, sequenced in a study of blood T cells in healthy people across ages. The second PCR ran about 6 to 12 cycles with a sample-barcoded 5' primer and J-beta primers. TCRdb fed the 5' RACE reads into MiXCR, producing one record per CDR3 protein. The sample has roughly 700,000 distinct CDR3 sequences; around a quarter are singletons. This same sample was also taken into another study, of T cells of mothers and their children.

Sequences were obtained from blood. These receptors all come from a boy between 10 and 17 years old in good health.

The chain employs TRBV11-2 and TRBJ2-1; perhaps D is TRBD1 or TRBD2 (5 bases each). The CDR3 covers 15 residues. Germline V CDR1 and CDR2: SGHAT, FQNNGV. The ends were cut back, 5 bases at V and 10 bases at J, with 21 bases in the middle. CDR3 in DNA: TGTGCCAGCAGCCCCCGGGACGGGCCGGGTTCGGAGCAGTTCTTC. Protein sequence: CASSPRDGPGSEQFF.

This sequence joins TRBV5-1 and TRBJ2-2; D is undetermined. The CDR3 is 14 residues long. Per the germline V gene, CDR1 is SGHRS and CDR2 is YFSETQ. V lost 0 bases and J 3 bases, leaving 6 bases between the germline ends. CDR3 region: CASSLGLDTGELFF. In nucleotides, the CDR3 is TGCGCCAGCAGCTTGGGTCTGGACACCGGGGAGCTGTTTTTT.

The chain carries TRBV12-3 or TRBV12-4 and TRBJ2-4, with TRBD2 matching over 10 bases. This CDR3 contains 22 residues. With V trimmed by 6 bases and J by 0 bases, 23 bases remained unmatched. CDR3 protein: CASSSGAIGTSATRIAKNIQYF. In nucleotides, the CDR3 is TGTGCCAGCAGCTCCGGTGCAATCGGGACTAGCGCGACGCGAATAGCCAAAAACATTCAGTACTTC.

Only a few counts were recorded for this clonotype. The chain employs TRBV5-1 and TRBJ2-1; 9 bases line up with TRBD1. In germline, CDR1 is SGHRS, CDR2 YFSETQ. The CDR3 is 16 amino acids. Trimming cost V 0 bases and J 4 bases; bases outside gene matches: 5. CDR3 sequence reads: CASSLAGTGTYNEQFF. The DNA of the CDR3 is TGCGCCAGCAGCTTGGCGGGGACAGGGACTTACAATGAGCAGTTCTTC.

The chain is built from TRBV7-9 and TRBJ1-1; 7 bases agree with TRBD1. Germline V lookup: CDR1 SEHNR, CDR2 FQNEAQ (reference sequence). The CDR3 is 16 amino acids. V trimming: 6 bases; J trimming: 6 bases; junction bases outside the gene matches: 16. The DNA for the CDR3 is TGTGCCAGCAGTCCCATGGGGACAGAGACATCAGCTGAAGCTTTCTTT. This codes for CASSPMGTETSAEAFF.

This clonotype was observed a handful of times. J is TRBJ2-7 and V is TRBV7-6, with 9 bases lining up with TRBD2. CDR1 and CDR2 (germline): SGHVS, FNYEAQ. Trimming at V came to 1 base and at J to 5 bases, leaving 15 bases not matched to a gene. The CDR3 is 18 residues long. This CDR3 is CASSLDRSMAGGPHEQYF. Here the CDR3 DNA reads TGTGCCAGCAGCTTAGATAGGTCGATGGCGGGAGGGCCCCACGAGCAGTACTTC.

The chain carries TRBV11-2 and TRBJ2-5; unclear D gene. CDR1 SGHAT and CDR2 FQNNGV come from the germline V gene. V was cut by 5 bases and J by 9 bases, with 22 bases left in between. This CDR3 is 15 amino acids long. As DNA, the CDR3 is TGTGCCAGCAGCCTTGGGCCGACGGATAGAAGGGCCCAGTACTTC. The encoded protein is CASSLGPTDRRAQYF. The full variable domain, with the rest looked up from reference TRBV11-2 and TRBJ2-5, is EAGVAQSPRYKIIEKRQSVAFWCNPISGHATLYWYQQILGQGPKLLIQFQNNGVVDDSQLPKDRFSAERLKGVDSTLKIQPAKLEDSAVYLCASSLGPTDRRAQYFGPGTRLLVL.

The rearrangement joins TRBV6-5 to TRBJ2-1; 11 bases agree with TRBD2. The length of the CDR3 is 15 residues. Germline CDR1 MNHEY, CDR2 SVGAGI. J was trimmed by 6 bases and V by 7 bases; bases with no gene match: 8. In DNA, the CDR3 is TGTGCCAGCACCCCATCTAGCGGGGGGAGCAATGAGCAGTTCTTC. Its protein product is CASTPSSGGSNEQFF.

The table lists this clonotype with a few counts. The V call is TRBV24-1, the J call TRBJ2-3, with D tentatively TRBD1 or TRBD2 (6 bases each). CDR3 length equals 18 residues. V lost 9 bases and J 1 base, leaving 25 bases between the germline ends. Germline loops: CDR1 KGHDR, CDR2 SFDVKD. The CDR3 reads CATAMGMRGKGGTDTQYF. For the CDR3, the DNA is TGTGCCACCGCTATGGGGATGCGGGGAAAGGGGGGCACAGATACGCAGTATTTT.

This clonotype has more than one count but fewer than ten. The J gene is TRBJ2-5, the V gene TRBV3-1, with D unclear. The J call may be incorrect, as the DNA end agrees better with TRBJ2-1. The CDR3 runs 14 residues. Looked up from germline, CDR1 is LGHDT and CDR2 is YNNKEL (reference sequence). CDR3 region: CASSQEPPVSEQFF. The CDR3 nucleotides are TGTGCCAGCAGCCAAGAGCCCCCCGTGAGTGAGCAGTTCTTC.

The rearrangement joins TRBV28 to TRBJ2-1; D gene uncertain. The germline V gene encodes CDR1 MDHEN and CDR2 SYDVKM. The CDR3 loop spans 14 amino acids. Trimming shortened V by 6 bases and J by 8 bases, and 17 bases separated the two germline ends. CDR3 sequence reads: CASSPMGNLYEQFF. CDR3 coding DNA: TGTGCCAGCAGCCCGATGGGCAACTTATATGAGCAGTTCTTC.

The CDR3 region is CARTRDPSNEKLFF. CDR3 DNA sequence: TGCGCCAGGACGCGGGATCCTAGTAACGAAAAACTGTTTTTT. The gene calls are TRBV5-1 and TRBJ1-4; D gene uncertain. The CDR3 is 14 residues long. CDR1 is SGHRS, CDR2 YFSETQ, per germline. The V end lost 8 bases, the J end lost 8 bases, and 19 bases lay between the germline ends.

The J gene is TRBJ2-5, the V gene TRBV29-1; D may be TRBD1 (7 bases). V lost 6 bases, J lost 11 bases, and 22 bases lay in between. Germline V gene sequence: CDR1 SQVTM, CDR2 ANQGSEA. CDR3 size: 13 residues. CDR3: CSVAGTVKGEQYF. The CDR3 nucleotides read TGCAGCGTCGCGGGGACAGTCAAAGGGGAGCAGTACTTC. The whole variable domain, remainder taken from reference TRBV29-1 and TRBJ2-5, is SAVISQKPSRDICQRGTSLTIQCQVDSQVTMMFWYRQQPGQSLTLIATANQGSEATYESGFVIDKFPISRPNLTFSTLTVSNMSPEDSSIYLCSVAGTVKGEQYFGPGTRLLVL.

This clonotype was recorded a few times. The chain uses TRBV12-3 or TRBV12-4 and TRBJ2-5, with 10 positions matching TRBD2. The J call may not be correct, given that the DNA end is closer to TRBJ2-1. The CDR3 consists of 14 residues. The CDR3 reads CASTASGGNNEQFF. The CDR3 DNA reads TGTGCCAGCACCGCTAGCGGGGGAAACAATGAGCAGTTCTTC.

This clonotype appeared once. The V call is TRBV11-2, the J call TRBJ1-2, with TRBD1 as a possible D gene (5 bases). Trimming cost V 5 bases and J 4 bases, with 14 bases left between them. Germline loops: CDR1 SGHAT, CDR2 FQNNGV. The CDR3 contains 14 residues. DNA of the CDR3: TGTGCCAGCAGCCATGGGACGGAATTCTATGGCTACACCTTC. Amino acid sequence: CASSHGTEFYGYTF.

The table lists this clonotype with a few counts. The CDR3: CASSYNTANTGELFF. The CDR3 DNA reads TGTGCCAGCAGTTACAATACTGCGAACACCGGGGAGCTGTTTTTT. The chain uses TRBV6-5 and TRBJ2-2; D is undetermined. Trimming shortened V by 2 bases and J by 0 bases, and 7 bases separated the two germline ends. CDR1 MNHEY and CDR2 SVGAGI come from the germline V gene. This CDR3 has 15 amino acids.

This clonotype was seen a handful of times. The V and J genes are TRBV5-1 and TRBJ1-1, with unresolved D. V lost 0 bases and J lost 2, with 11 bases in between. CDR1 SGHRS and CDR2 YFSETQ come from the germline V gene. The CDR3 extends over 15 amino acids. The CDR3 DNA is TGCGCCAGCAGCTTGGGGGTTTCTGGAAACACTGAAGCTTTCTTT. As protein: CASSLGVSGNTEAFF. Together with reference TRBV5-1 and TRBJ1-1, the CDR3 gives the full variable domain: KAGVTQTPRYLIKTRGQQVTLSCSPISGHRSVSWYQQTPGQGLQFLFEYFSETQRNKGNFPGRFSGRQFSNSRSEMNVSTLELGDSALYLCASSLGVSGNTEAFFGQGTRLTVV.

This clonotype was recorded a few times. The rearrangement links TRBV20-1 to TRBJ2-5; 11 bases match TRBD1. The closer fit of TRBJ2-7 to the DNA end suggests the J call may be wrong. Germline CDR1 DFQATT, CDR2 SNEGSKA (reference sequence). The CDR3 is 12 amino acids. This CDR3 is CSGTGGPYEQYF. CDR3 sequence (DNA): TGCAGTGGGACAGGGGGCCCCTACGAGCAGTACTTC.

The table lists this clonotype with a few counts. The rearrangement joins TRBV7-9 to TRBJ2-1; 9 nucleotides line up with TRBD2. The germline V gene encodes CDR1 SEHNR and CDR2 FQNEAQ (reference sequence). V lost 5 bases to trimming and J lost 6 bases; unmatched junction nucleotides: 8. The CDR3 contains 15 residues. The CDR3 coding sequence is TGTGCCAGCAGCCCGACTAGCGGAATATCCAATGAGCAGTTCTTC. The encoded protein is CASSPTSGISNEQFF.

V and J are TRBV12-3 or TRBV12-4 and TRBJ2-7, with D hard to call. Trimming took off 5 bases at V and 5 bases at J, with 16 bases between the two ends. The CDR3 consists of 14 residues. The CDR3: CASSVMGNLHEQYF. The CDR3 nucleotides read TGTGCCAGCAGTGTAATGGGTAATCTCCACGAGCAGTACTTC.

The chain is built from TRBV7-8 and TRBJ2-1; a weak D match, TRBD1 (5 bases). The V end lost 5 bases, the J end lost 0 bases, and 8 bases lay between the germline ends. The CDR3 covers 14 residues. Per germline, CDR1 SGHVS and CDR2 FQNEAQ. CDR3 amino acids: CASSGHRSYNEQFF. The CDR3 DNA sequence: TGTGCCAGCAGCGGACACCGCTCCTACAATGAGCAGTTCTTC.